The 5 T cell receptor beta chains presented below share a single source sample, sequenced in a study of shared clonotypes between healthy human individuals. Measured with immunoSEQ multiplex PCR; TCRdb has only the in-frame clones, and not every one. The sample yields about 1.1 million clones, 60% to 80% seen once. The sample taken for sequencing was memory CD4+ T cells from PBMCs. Subset meaning: CD45RA-negative fraction. The receptors were gathered from a man in his late teens or twenties in good health. Some clones in this sample may be carry-over from other donors' samples.

The chain links TRBV5-8 to TRBJ2-7, with TRBD1 matching over 7 bases. Germline V CDR1 and CDR2: SGHTS, YDEGEE. J lost 2 bases, V lost 5 bases, and 7 bases had no gene match. The CDR3 contains 14 residues. The CDR3 sequence is CASSSGQAPYEQYF. The CDR3, as DNA: TGTGCCAGCAGTTCAGGACAGGCTCCCTACGAGCAGTACTTC.

For the CDR3, the DNA is TGTGCTAGTGGTTTGGCCGGGGGGCTTGAAGCTTTCTTT. Protein sequence: CASGLAGGLEAFF. The chain couples TRBV12-5 to TRBJ1-1; D possibly corresponds to TRBD1 (6 bases). With 1 base removed from V and 7 bases from J, the gap between germline ends came to 10 bases. The CDR3 is 13 residues long. The germline V gene has CDR1 LGHNT and CDR2 FRNRAP.

For this clone: Relative to the germline gene, one junction end is altered; a read error may explain this. V and J are TRBV27 and TRBJ1-2; a weak D match, TRBD1 (6 bases). Germline V CDR1 and CDR2: MNHEY, SMNVEV (reference sequence). The CDR3 extends over 13 amino acids. This CDR3 reads CASSYTGSYGYAF. CDR3 bases: TGTGCCAGCAGTTATACAGGGAGCTATGGCTACGCCTTC.

This clone came up a few times. The genes are TRBV6-1 and TRBJ1-1; TRBD1 is a possible D gene (5 bases). From germline, CDR1 is MNHNS and CDR2 SASEGT. The CDR3 sequence is 14 residues long. The V end lost 8 bases, the J end lost 1 base, and 14 bases lay between the germline ends. The CDR3 nucleotides are TGTGCCAGCCGACCGACAGTGACGAACACTGAAGCTTTCTTT. Translated: CASRPTVTNTEAFF.

About this clone: Other DNA sequences of this sample code for an identical CDR3. The chain joins TRBV7-2 to TRBJ2-7; D gene unclear. CDR1 is SGHTA, CDR2 FQGNSA, per germline. Trimming took 0 bases from V and 7 from J, leaving 7 bases between them. CDR3 size: 12 residues. The CDR3 coding sequence is TGTGCCAGCAGCTTAGCCGGGTTTGAGCAGTACTTC. Translated: CASSLAGFEQYF.